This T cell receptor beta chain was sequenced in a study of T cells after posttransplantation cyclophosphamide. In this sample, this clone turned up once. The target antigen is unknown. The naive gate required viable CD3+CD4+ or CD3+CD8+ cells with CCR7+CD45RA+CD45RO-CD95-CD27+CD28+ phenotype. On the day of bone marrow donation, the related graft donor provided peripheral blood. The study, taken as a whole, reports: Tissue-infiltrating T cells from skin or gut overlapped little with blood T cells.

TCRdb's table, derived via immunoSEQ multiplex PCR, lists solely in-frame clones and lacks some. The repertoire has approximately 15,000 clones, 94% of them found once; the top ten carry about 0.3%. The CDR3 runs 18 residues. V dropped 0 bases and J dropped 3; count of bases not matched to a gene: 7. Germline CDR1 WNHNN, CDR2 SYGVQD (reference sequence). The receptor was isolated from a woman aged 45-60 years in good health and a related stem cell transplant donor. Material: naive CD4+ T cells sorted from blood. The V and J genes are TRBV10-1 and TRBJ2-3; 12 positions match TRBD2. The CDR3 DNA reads TGCGCCAGCAGTGAGTCAACAACGCTAGCGGGAGGGACAGATACGCAGTATTTT. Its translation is CASSESTTLAGGTDTQYF.